This T cell receptor beta chain was sequenced during a study of blood T cell repertoires in COVID-19. About the research overall: COVID-19 samples, acute and convalescent, were from the United States, Italy and Spain. PBMCs, B-cell-depleted T cells, or T cells provided the cDNA or gDNA that made up the material.

This CDR3 has 14 amino acids. The germline CDR1 and CDR2 sequences are SGDLS and YYNGEE. Between the trimmed V and J ends, which lost 0 bases and 7 bases, there was a span of 11 bases. Methods used by the authors: Quantification of nucleated cells was approximated via reference gene primer amplification. Libraries were prepared by immunoSEQ multiplex PCR; TCRdb keeps only in-frame clonotypes and omits some of them. V, J and clone size reflect that table, while D and trimming were determined from the DNA. The top ten hold 2.5% to 3.5% of the sample, which has 98,000 or so clones, about four fifths seen once.

The receptor's source is a woman over 75 with active or convalescent COVID-19. Sequenced material: peripheral blood. J is TRBJ2-1 and V is TRBV9; D possibly corresponds to TRBD2 (6 bases). The CDR3 loop is CASSVVGGWNEQFF. The CDR3 DNA sequence: TGTGCCAGCAGCGTAGTTGGGGGGTGGAATGAGCAGTTCTTC.